Each of the 25 T cell receptor beta chains below was sequenced from the same sample in a study of cytomegalovirus exposure and HLA in healthy donors. PCR involved 60 Vbeta and 13 Jbeta primers. Sequencing was performed with immunoSEQ multiplex PCR; in TCRdb, only in-frame clones are kept and a portion is missing. The sample has 150,000 to 250,000 clones, more than 65% seen once. The specimen was PBMCs. Receptors were obtained from a girl aged 10-17 years in good health and CMV-seropositive.

This clone has just a few counts. This chain joins TRBV4-3 and TRBJ2-7; TRBD1 agrees at 8 bases. Germline CDR1 is LGHNA and CDR2 is YSLEER. The CDR3 is 16 amino acids. The trim removed 1 base at V and 0 bases at J, leaving 5 bases unmatched. The CDR3 here is CASSQVGGQGSYEQYF. The CDR3 region has the DNA TGCGCCAGCAGCCAAGTCGGCGGACAGGGCTCCTACGAGCAGTACTTC.

This clone has a single count. J is TRBJ2-3 and V is TRBV5-1; TRBD1 matches 11 bases. The germline V gene has CDR1 SGHRS and CDR2 YFSETQ. V shed 7 bases and J 5 bases; nucleotides not matched to a gene: 15. The CDR3 covers 17 residues. CDR3 bases: TGCGCCAGCCACACCACTCTAGGACAGGGGGCAAGAGATACGCAGTATTTT. Residues: CASHTTLGQGARDTQYF.

This chain joins TRBV19 and TRBJ1-5; the D is unclear. Germline loops: CDR1 LNHDA, CDR2 SQIVND (reference sequence). The CDR3 contains 13 residues. V was trimmed by 11 bases and J by 4 bases, leaving 15 bases between them. Here the CDR3 DNA reads TGTGCCTCGAGCCTAGGAGCAAATCAGCCCCAGCATTTT. It specifies CASSLGANQPQHF.

J is TRBJ2-7 and V is TRBV6-5, with D perhaps TRBD2 (7 bases). CDR3 length equals 13 residues. Trimming removed 7 bases from V and 6 bases from J, with 16 bases in between. The germline CDR1 and CDR2 sequences are MNHEY and SVGAGI. The CDR3 is CASTNGGGAEQYF. In nucleotides, the CDR3 is TGTGCCAGCACCAACGGAGGGGGGGCCGAGCAGTACTTC.

The J gene is TRBJ2-7, the V gene TRBV29-1, with 7 bases matching TRBD1. Germline values: CDR1 SQVTM, CDR2 ANQGSEA. The V and J ends lost 6 bases and 3 bases, in that order; junction bases with no gene match: 8. The CDR3 runs 13 residues. CDR3 in DNA: TGCAGCGTAAGACAGGGTGTGGACTACGAGCAGTACTTC. Its translation is CSVRQGVDYEQYF.

This sequence joins TRBV7-2 and TRBJ1-1; D is ambiguous. The CDR3 sequence is 12 residues long. The V gene's germline CDR1 is SGHTA and CDR2 FQGNSA. Trimming pared 5 bases from V and 11 bases from J, leaving 15 bases between. The CDR3 DNA reads TGTGCCAGCAGCCCCGGGAAGGTCCGGGCTTTCTTT. It specifies CASSPGKVRAFF. Full variable domain (missing parts from reference TRBV7-2 and TRBJ1-1): GAGVSQSPSNKVTEKGKDVELRCDPISGHTALYWYRQSLGQGLEFLIYFQGNSAPDKSGLPSDRFSAERTGGSVSTLTIQRTQQEDSAVYLCASSPGKVRAFFGQGTRLTVV.

The chain links TRBV4-3 to TRBJ2-2, with D possibly being TRBD1 (6 bases). Germline CDR1 reads LGHNA; CDR2 reads YSLEER. The length of the CDR3 is 16 residues. With 10 bases removed from V and 3 bases from J, the gap between germline ends came to 21 bases. The chain's CDR3 is CATSSSGTMDTGELFF. For the CDR3, the DNA is TGCGCCACGTCCTCCTCCGGGACAATGGACACCGGGGAGCTGTTTTTT.

This chain connects TRBV7-9 to TRBJ1-2; D perhaps matches TRBD1 (6 bases). Trimming removed 5 bases from V and 1 base from J, with 8 bases in between. The CDR3 runs 13 residues. The V gene's germline CDR1 is SEHNR and CDR2 FQNEAQ (reference sequence). As DNA, the CDR3 is TGTGCCAGCAGCGGGGGCCTTAACTATGGCTACACCTTC. Amino acids: CASSGGLNYGYTF.

This clone was seen a few times. The chain carries TRBV9 and TRBJ2-3; D unresolved. V was cut by 0 bases and J by 5 bases, with 10 bases left in between. Germline V gene data show CDR1 as SGDLS and CDR2 as YYNGEE. The CDR3 runs 14 residues. The CDR3 DNA follows: TGTGCCAGCAGCGTAGGGGCTAACAAAGATACGCAGTATTTT. The encoded protein is CASSVGANKDTQYF.

The rearrangement uses TRBV4-1 and TRBJ1-5; 8 bases are shared with TRBD1. This CDR3 is 17 amino acids long. With V trimmed by 0 bases and J by 4 bases, 8 bases remained unmatched. The germline gives CDR1 MGHRA, CDR2 YSYEKL. This chain's CDR3 is CASSQDRGTGVNQPQHF. The CDR3, as DNA: TGCGCCAGCAGCCAAGATCGGGGGACAGGAGTTAATCAGCCCCAGCATTTT.

V gene TRBV6-5 combines with J gene TRBJ2-2; tentative D call: TRBD2 (5 bases). CDR1 is MNHEY, CDR2 SVGAGI, per germline. Between the trimmed V and J ends, which lost 6 bases and 4 bases, there was a span of 15 bases. There are 15 residues in the CDR3. CDR3: CASSADYEGTGELFF. The CDR3 DNA reads TGTGCCAGCAGCGCCGACTATGAGGGCACCGGGGAGCTGTTTTTT.

J is TRBJ2-7 and V is TRBV5-1, with D perhaps TRBD2 (6 bases). The CDR3 loop spans 14 amino acids. The germline CDR1 and CDR2 sequences are SGHRS and YFSETQ. V was trimmed by 4 bases and J by 3 bases, leaving 14 bases between them. The DNA for the CDR3 is TGCGCCAGCAGCCCCGGGACTTATTTCTACGAGCAGTACTTC. Translating it yields CASSPGTYFYEQYF.

This chain connects TRBV7-9 to TRBJ2-7, with D possibly TRBD1 on 5 matching bases. Trimming removed 6 bases at V and 3 bases at J, with 15 bases between. The CDR3 has 14 amino acids. Germline CDR1 is SEHNR and CDR2 is FQNEAQ (reference sequence). The DNA of the CDR3 is TGTGCCAGCAGGGCGCAGGGAATTGGCTACGAGCAGTACTTC. Protein sequence: CASRAQGIGYEQYF.

In its sample, this clone was seen a few times. This chain connects TRBV2 to TRBJ1-1; 7 nucleotides align to TRBD1. This CDR3 contains 11 residues. V trimming: 3 bases; J trimming: 11 bases; junction bases outside the gene matches: 3. The V gene's germline CDR1 is SNHLY and CDR2 FYNNEI. CDR3 protein: CASSETGMAFF. For the CDR3, the DNA is TGTGCCAGCAGTGAGACAGGGATGGCTTTCTTT.

The chain has TRBV27 and TRBJ2-7, with no clear D. Between the trimmed V and J ends, which lost 5 bases and 1 base, there was a span of 15 bases. Germline loops: CDR1 MNHEY, CDR2 SMNVEV (reference sequence). The CDR3 is 15 residues long. CDR3 region: CASSPTRVLSYEQYF. The CDR3 nucleotides read TGTGCCAGCAGTCCCACACGGGTCCTGTCCTACGAGCAGTACTTC.

Details on this clone: A read error may account for a junction end that differs from germline. The chain couples TRBV27 to TRBJ2-7; weak D call: TRBD2 (5 bases). This CDR3 region has 11 residues. The germline V gene has CDR1 MNHEY and CDR2 SMNVEV (reference sequence). For the CDR3, the DNA is TGTGCCAGCACACTAGATCCCGCGCTTCACTTC. Its translation: CASTLDPALHF.

This chain connects TRBV6-1 to TRBJ2-5; no firm D call. Deletions cut 6 bases from V and 5 bases from J, with 13 bases between. The CDR3 is 13 amino acids. Germline V CDR1 and CDR2: MNHNS, SASEGT. CDR3 nucleotide sequence: TGTGCCAGCAGCCCTGGATGGGCGGAGACCCAGTACTTC. Protein product: CASSPGWAETQYF.

V gene TRBV6-5 combines with J gene TRBJ1-1, with TRBD1 matching 9 bases. Germline values: CDR1 MNHEY, CDR2 SVGAGI. The V gene end was trimmed by 0 bases and the J gene end by 0 bases; junction bases not matched to a gene: 2. This CDR3 comprises 16 residues. The CDR3 is CASSYSGTGLNTEAFF. For the CDR3, the DNA is TGTGCCAGCAGTTACTCGGGGACAGGGTTGAACACTGAAGCTTTCTTT.

The chain employs TRBV14 and TRBJ2-7; perhaps TRBD1 as D (6 bases). The V and J ends lost 6 bases and 0 bases respectively, with 9 bases between them. The germline V gene has CDR1 SGHDN and CDR2 FVKESK. The CDR3 consists of 13 residues. The CDR3: CASSTGSSYEQYF. The CDR3, as DNA: TGTGCCAGCAGTACAGGGAGCTCCTACGAGCAGTACTTC.

The table lists this clone with a count of one. The CDR3 is CASSQAASGGGGTQYF. In nucleotides, the CDR3 is TGCGCCAGCAGCCAAGCGGCTAGCGGGGGTGGGGGGACCCAGTACTTC. The rearrangement uses TRBV4-3 and TRBJ2-5, with 10 bases aligning to TRBD2. The CDR3 is 16 residues long. In germline, CDR1 is LGHNA, CDR2 YSLEER. J gave up 7 bases and V 1 base, and 9 bases lay outside the gene matches.

The CDR3, as DNA: TGTGCCAGTAGTATGGTCGGATCGGAGCGGGGGGCCGGTCGGACCGGGGAGCTGTTTTTT. It is translated as CASSMVGSERGAGRTGELFF. The J gene is TRBJ2-2, the V gene TRBV19, with 9 bases fitting TRBD2. This CDR3 has 20 amino acids. V was clipped by 3 bases and J by 5 bases; unmatched bases: 19. Germline CDR1 is LNHDA and CDR2 is SQIVND (reference sequence).

The chain combines TRBV11-2 with TRBJ2-7; D is perhaps TRBD2 (5 bases). Germline V gene lookup returns CDR1 SGHAT and CDR2 FQNNGV. The CDR3 totals 14 residues. V lost 2 bases and J lost 1, with 9 bases in between. The DNA for the CDR3 is TGTGCCAGCAGCTTATCCCGGACTTCCTACGAGCAGTACTTC. Translated, it gives CASSLSRTSYEQYF.

The chain recombines TRBV5-6 with TRBJ1-2; 9 nucleotides align to TRBD1. Germline-derived CDR1 and CDR2 are SGHDT and YYEEEE. The CDR3 has 15 residues. Unmatched junction bases numbered 7, after V lost 0 bases and J lost 7 bases. The CDR3, as DNA: TGTGCCAGCAGCTTGGTGAGGGACAGGGTGACTGGCTACACCTTC. This translates into CASSLVRDRVTGYTF.

The chain is built from TRBV20-1 and TRBJ1-2; D ambiguous. The CDR3 is made up of 11 amino acids. V lost 6 bases and J lost 5, with 10 bases in between. Germline V gene lookup returns CDR1 DFQATT and CDR2 SNEGSKA (reference sequence). The CDR3 nucleotides read TGCAGTGCGATTAACAAATATGGCTACACCTTC. This codes for CSAINKYGYTF.

The genes are TRBV19 and TRBJ1-6; 7 nucleotides match TRBD1. J gave up 7 bases and V 2 bases, and 5 bases lay outside the gene matches. This CDR3 has 15 residues. Germline V CDR1 and CDR2: LNHDA, SQIVND (reference sequence). CDR3: CASSINRDRNSPLHF. CDR3 in DNA: TGTGCCAGTAGTATAAATCGGGACAGAAATTCACCCCTCCACTTT.